The present entry profiles one T cell receptor (beta chain) with its context. The data stem from a study of T cell changes during pregnancy in multiple sclerosis. The germline CDR1 and CDR2 sequences are MNHEY and SMNVEV (reference sequence). The CDR3 loop spans 15 amino acids. Trimming took off 0 bases at V and 1 base at J, with 6 bases between the two ends. The repertoire was sequenced with immunoSEQ multiplex PCR; TCRdb's copy has only in-frame clones and lacks some. The table lists 50,000 to 65,000 clones, approximately 94% of them singletons. The starting material was CD8+ T cells from peripheral blood mononuclear cells, obtained in the second trimester of pregnancy. J is TRBJ2-2 and V is TRBV27, with D tentatively TRBD1 (5 bases). This sequence was found in a female donor with multiple sclerosis, enrolled in a pregnancy study. The CDR3 is CASSLSGQNTGELFF. CDR3 in DNA: TGTGCCAGCAGTTTATCGGGGCAGAACACCGGGGAGCTGTTTTTT.